The present T cell receptor (beta chain) was sequenced within a study of identical twins. General observations from the study: The more abundant beta clonotypes in cord blood had fewer insertions, and memory repertoires did not show this. The authors drew conclusions from cross-sectional statistical analysis rather than following the same donors.

A word on this clonotype: Its antigen is still unknown.

Unmatched junction bases numbered 20, after V lost 3 bases and J lost 9 bases. CDR3 length: 18 residues. From germline, CDR1 is LNHDA and CDR2 SQIVND (reference sequence). A template switching step contributed a universal primer site, while unique molecular identifiers were present in the cDNA. From the 5' RACE reads, TCRdb called clonotypes with MiXCR, one entry per CDR3 protein. The sample records 1,800,000 or so distinct CDR3 sequences, around 33% being singletons. Everyone who donated was a healthy Caucasian. The rearrangement uses TRBV19 and TRBJ2-1; 7 bases fit TRBD2. The sample comprised cord blood. The TCR sequence derives from a newborn girl in good health. Written as DNA, the CDR3 is TGTGCCAGTAGTATGAAGGGTCCGGCGACTAGCAGTCCGAGTGAGCAGTTCTTC. Its translation: CASSMKGPATSSPSEQFF.